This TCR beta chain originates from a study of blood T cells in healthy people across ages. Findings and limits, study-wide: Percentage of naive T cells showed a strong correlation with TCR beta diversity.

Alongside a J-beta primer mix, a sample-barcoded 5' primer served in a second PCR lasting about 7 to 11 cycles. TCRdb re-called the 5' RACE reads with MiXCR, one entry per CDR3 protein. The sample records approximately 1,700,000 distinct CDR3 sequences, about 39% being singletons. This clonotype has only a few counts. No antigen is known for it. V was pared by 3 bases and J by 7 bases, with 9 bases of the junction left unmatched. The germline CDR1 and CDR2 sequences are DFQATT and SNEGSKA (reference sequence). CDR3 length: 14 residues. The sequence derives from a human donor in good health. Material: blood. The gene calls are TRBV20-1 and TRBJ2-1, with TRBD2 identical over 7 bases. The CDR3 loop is CSARRSSGLNEQFF. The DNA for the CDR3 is TGCAGTGCTAGGAGAAGTAGCGGGCTAAATGAGCAGTTCTTC.